The entry below describes one T cell receptor (beta chain). This clone's antigen is unknown. A read error may produce the germline difference seen at one junction end. The sample originates from a study of early T cells in non-severe SARS-CoV-2 infection (dated by TCRdb to about 2021). Context from the whole study: Bulk RNA from unsorted whole blood was used for TCR sequencing, so alpha and beta chains could not be paired. The investigation overall reported the following: VDJdb matching was skewed toward anti-spike CD8 responses and likely underestimated virus-specific expansions, missing private and CD4 specificities.

The CDR3 contains 11 residues, cysteine and phenylalanine counted. The read is trimmed to its CDR3 DNA, 33 bases read in frame from base 1. As encoded in the germline V gene, CDR1 is MDHEN while CDR2 is SYDVKM. Set within a cohort of healthcare workers in London, UK, this nested case-control study involved weekly PCR testing of nasopharyngeal swabs along with blood sampling. Healthcare workers were enrolled in the week of the UK lockdown, from 23 to 31 March 2020, and were followed every week for up to roughly 15 weeks. Library preparation used 5' RACE. Sequencing instrument: NextSeq 500. To correct for sequencing error and PCR bias, the TCR library protocol tagged individual cDNA molecules with unique molecular identifiers. TCR alpha and beta chains were both sequenced, and the abundances of alpha and beta sequences in each sample were closely correlated with each other. The authors processed their data as follows. Decombinator V4 was used to perform V gene, J gene and CDR3 annotation of TCR sequences. Expanded TCRs were defined as changing significantly between any two time points under a Poisson model with p below 0.0001. TCR abundances were normalised to the total number of TCRs sequenced per sample and were expressed as counts per million. MAIT TCRs were defined by TRAV1-2 paired with TRAJ12, TRAJ20 or TRAJ33, and iNKT TCRs by TRAV10 paired with TRAJ18. VDJdb, accessed 1 November 2021, was searched for CMV, EBV and SARS-CoV-2 annotated TCRs, excluding TCRs annotated for multiple antigens. The public reads were reanalyzed by TCRdb: fastp trimming at Q25, MiXCR alignment, in-frame beta chains only. Merged by CDR3 protein, the rows form single entries marked with the most common genes and DNA. These V and J calls derive from TCRdb rather than the authors' analysis. This sample lists 75,000 to 100,000 distinct CDR3 sequences; around 15% were detected once. The biggest ten clones account for approximately 10% of the sample.

The sample comprised whole blood. The chain is assembled from TRBV28 and TRBJ1-2, with the D gene uncertain. This receptor was identified in an adult who was a healthcare worker with PCR-confirmed SARS-CoV-2 infection or an uninfected control (not recorded which). The bases read TGTGCCAGCAGTCTATGGGAGGGCTACACCTTC. It translates to CASSLWEGYTF.